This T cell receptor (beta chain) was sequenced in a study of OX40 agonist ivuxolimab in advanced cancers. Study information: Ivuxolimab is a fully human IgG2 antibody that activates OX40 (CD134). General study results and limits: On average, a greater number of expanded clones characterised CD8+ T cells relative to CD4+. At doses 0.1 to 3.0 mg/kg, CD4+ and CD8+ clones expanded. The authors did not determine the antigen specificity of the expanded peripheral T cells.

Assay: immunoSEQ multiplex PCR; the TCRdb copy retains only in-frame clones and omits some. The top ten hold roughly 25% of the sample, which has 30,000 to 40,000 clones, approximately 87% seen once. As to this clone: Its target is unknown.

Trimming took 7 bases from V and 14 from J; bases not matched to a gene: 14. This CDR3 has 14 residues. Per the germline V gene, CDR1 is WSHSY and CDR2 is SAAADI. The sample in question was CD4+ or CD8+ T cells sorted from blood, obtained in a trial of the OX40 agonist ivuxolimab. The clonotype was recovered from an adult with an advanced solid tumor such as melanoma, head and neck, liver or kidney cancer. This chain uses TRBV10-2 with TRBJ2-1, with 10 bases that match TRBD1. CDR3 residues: CASKEGQGVISEFF. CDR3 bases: TGCGCCAGCAAAGAAGGACAGGGGGTTATCAGTGAGTTCTTC.